The 19 T cell receptor beta chains given below trace back to one sample, sequenced in a study of CD8+CD57+ T cells in acquired aplastic anemia. TCR beta VDJ and CDR3 were profiled, and genomic DNA was the template. TCRdb analysed the reads with MiXCR anew, one entry per CDR3 protein. The table records hundreds of thousands of distinct CDR3 sequences, around three fifths of them present only once. Patients sequenced had flow cytometry evidence of CD8+CD57+ cell expansion. The sample taken for sequencing was sorted CD4+, CD8+, or CD8+CD57+ T cells (not recorded which) from PBMCs. The receptors originated from a human donor with aplastic anemia.

This clonotype has a count of ten or more. The chain employs TRBV19 and TRBJ1-2; TRBD1 matches at 7 bases. V was clipped by 7 bases and J by 4 bases; unmatched bases: 3. From germline, CDR1 is LNHDA and CDR2 SQIVND (reference sequence). The CDR3 loop spans 12 amino acids. This CDR3 reads CASTDRSYGYTF. The DNA of the CDR3 is TGTGCCAGTACGGACAGGAGCTATGGCTACACCTTC.

With respect to this clonotype: The conserved closing phenylalanine or tryptophan is absent in this CDR3, likely reflecting a read error. This chain joins TRBV7-9 and TRBJ2-3; weak D call: TRBD1 (5 bases). Trimming stripped 7 bases from V and 6 bases from J, with 14 bases between. The CDR3 is 13 residues long. CDR1 is SEHNR and CDR2 is FQNEAQ in the germline V gene (reference sequence). This chain's CDR3 is CASNTRPGDTQYL. CDR3 sequence (DNA): TGTGCCAGCAACACACGGCCAGGGGATACGCAGTATCTT.

This chain joins TRBV19 and TRBJ1-1; the D gene is possibly TRBD1 (6 bases). This CDR3 spans 13 amino acids. The germline V gene has CDR1 LNHDA and CDR2 SQIVND (reference sequence). With 10 bases removed from V and 6 bases from J, the gap between germline ends came to 18 bases. DNA for the CDR3: TGTGCCACTATGGGGGGGCGCTTCGCTGAAGCTTTCTTT. Amino acids: CATMGGRFAEAFF.

This chain links TRBV7-9 with TRBJ2-1; D is possibly TRBD1 (6 bases). Trimming cost V 5 bases and J 7 bases, with 12 bases left between them. The V gene's germline CDR1 is SEHNR and CDR2 FQNEAQ (reference sequence). The length of the CDR3 is 13 residues. CDR3 loop: CASSIGGVNEQFF. CDR3 in DNA: TGTGCCAGCAGCATAGGGGGTGTAAATGAGCAGTTCTTC.

V gene TRBV7-3 combines with J gene TRBJ1-5, with TRBD1 identical over 10 bases. With 5 bases clipped from V and 2 bases from J, the junction kept 6 bases outside the gene matches. Per germline, CDR1 SGHTA and CDR2 FQGTGA. This CDR3 has 16 amino acids. The CDR3 sequence is CASSPGQGLGNQPQHF. The CDR3 DNA reads TGTGCCAGCAGCCCGGGACAGGGGTTGGGCAATCAGCCCCAGCATTTT.

The V call is TRBV7-2, the J call TRBJ1-1, with unresolved D. The CDR3 extends over 12 amino acids. Germline V gene sequence: CDR1 SGHTA, CDR2 FQGNSA. The V end lost 6 bases, the J end lost 4 bases, and 9 bases lay between the germline ends. CDR3 DNA sequence: TGTGCCAGCAGGCAAAGTCTCACTGAAGCTTTCTTT. This sequence encodes CASRQSLTEAFF.

The genes are TRBV2 and TRBJ1-2, with a possible D match to TRBD1 (6 bases). CDR3 length: 14 residues. CDR1 is SNHLY, CDR2 FYNNEI, per germline. V was clipped by 5 bases and J by 2 bases, with 12 bases between them. CDR3 nucleotides: TGTGCCAGCAGTCGGACAGTCTTAAACTATGGCTACACCTTC. Its protein is CASSRTVLNYGYTF.

The genes are TRBV9 and TRBJ2-7; TRBD1 aligns across 11 bases. Germline CDR1 and CDR2: SGDLS and YYNGEE. The junction had 3 bases not matched to a gene; V was cut back by 0 bases and J by 1 base. The CDR3 loop spans 16 amino acids. The CDR3 sequence is CASSVGDRGSSYEQYF. In DNA form, the CDR3 reads TGTGCCAGCAGCGTAGGGGACAGGGGGTCTTCCTACGAGCAGTACTTC.

This clonotype was detected ten times or more. The chain carries TRBV9 and TRBJ1-2; no clear D gene. Trimming removed 0 bases at V and 2 bases at J, with 8 bases between. Germline CDR1 and CDR2: SGDLS and YYNGEE. The CDR3 is made up of 14 amino acids. CDR3 protein: CASSVVEANYGYTF. In nucleotides, the CDR3 is TGTGCCAGCAGCGTAGTGGAGGCAAACTATGGCTACACCTTC.

The DNA of the CDR3 is TGTGCCACCAGTGACGGGACTAGCGGGGATACCTACGAGCAGTACGTC. Amino acids: CATSDGTSGDTYEQYV. The chain combines TRBV24-1 with TRBJ2-7, with 13 bases fitting TRBD2. The V gene end was trimmed by 4 bases and the J gene end by 2 bases; junction bases not matched to a gene: 4. The germline gives CDR1 KGHDR, CDR2 SFDVKD. CDR3 size: 16 residues.

This chain links TRBV11-2 with TRBJ2-3, with 9 bases fitting TRBD1. The germline gives CDR1 SGHAT, CDR2 FQNNGV. There are 14 residues in the CDR3. Trimming at V came to 3 bases and at J to 5 bases, leaving 3 bases not matched to a gene. This chain's CDR3 is CASSLTGGVDTQYF. The CDR3 DNA is TGTGCCAGCAGCTTGACAGGGGGGGTAGATACGCAGTATTTT.

This clonotype was counted at least ten times. V is TRBV25-1 and J is TRBJ2-6; the D is unclear. Trimming stripped 9 bases from V and 0 bases from J, with 15 bases between. This CDR3 spans 16 amino acids. Germline CDR1 is MGHDK and CDR2 is SYGVNS. Here the CDR3 reads CASRAQTGSGANVLTF. Written as DNA, the CDR3 is TGTGCCAGTAGAGCTCAAACTGGCTCTGGGGCCAACGTCCTGACTTTC.

Of note for this clonotype: At one of its ends the junction is not consistent with the germline gene, which may arise from a read error. This rearrangement joins TRBV20-1 to TRBJ2-3, with 8 bases matching TRBD1. CDR1 DFQATT and CDR2 SNEGSKA come from the germline V gene (reference sequence). The CDR3 loop spans 17 amino acids. CDR3 in DNA: TGCAGTGCGAGAGGCGGACCGGACAGGGAATATTGGGATACGCAGTATTTT. This codes for CSARGGPDREYWDTQYF.

This clonotype was observed many times. This chain uses TRBV11-2 with TRBJ2-7; D possibly corresponds to TRBD2 (7 bases). CDR1 is SGHAT and CDR2 is FQNNGV in the germline V gene. Between the trimmed V and J ends, which lost 1 base and 5 bases, there was a span of 12 bases. The CDR3 has 14 amino acids. The CDR3 region has the DNA TGTGCCAGCAGCTTAGTTAGGGGGGGGAACGAGCAGTACTTC. This encodes CASSLVRGGNEQYF.

This clonotype was recorded at least ten times. The J gene is TRBJ1-1, the V gene TRBV20-1; D might be TRBD1 (5 bases). Germline V gene lookup returns CDR1 DFQATT and CDR2 SNEGSKA (reference sequence). The germline V and J ends were trimmed by 0 bases and 0 bases, with 11 bases remaining between them. The CDR3 has 15 amino acids. CDR3 DNA sequence: TGCAGTGCTAGAGACATTGGGACGGTGAACACTGAAGCTTTCTTT. Its protein is CSARDIGTVNTEAFF.

The V and J genes are TRBV9 and TRBJ2-3; 16 nucleotides agree with TRBD2. Germline V gene data show CDR1 as SGDLS and CDR2 as YYNGEE. The V and J ends lost 4 bases and 6 bases, in that order; junction bases with no gene match: 11. This CDR3 has 18 amino acids. The CDR3 nucleotides read TGTGCCAGCAGCCACCAAACCGGGACTAGCGGGGGGGTGGATACGCAGTATTTT. This translates into CASSHQTGTSGGVDTQYF.

A remark on this clonotype: The junction differs from germline at one of its ends, possibly a read error. The rearrangement links TRBV7-3 to TRBJ2-7; TRBD1 agrees at 7 bases. The length of the CDR3 is 14 residues. CDR1 is SGHTA and CDR2 is FQGTGA in the germline V gene. For the CDR3, the DNA is TGCGCCAGCAGTTCAACCAGGGGGATCTACGAGCAGTACTTC. Residues: CASSSTRGIYEQYF.

The rearrangement links TRBV7-8 to TRBJ1-1; D remains unclear. Germline CDR1 and CDR2: SGHVS and FQNEAQ. Trimming removed 4 bases at V and 0 bases at J, with 9 bases between. This CDR3 has 14 residues. The CDR3, as DNA: TGTGCCAGCAGCTCCCGCAGGATGAACACTGAAGCTTTCTTT. Translation: CASSSRRMNTEAFF.

The chain employs TRBV24-1 and TRBJ1-1, with D tentatively TRBD1 (5 bases). This CDR3 spans 13 amino acids. V lost 2 bases and J 10 bases, leaving 13 bases between the germline ends. Germline assignment: CDR1 KGHDR and CDR2 SFDVKD. CDR3 bases: TGTGCCACCAGTGATTCTGGGACCCTAGGAGCTTTCTTT. It specifies CATSDSGTLGAFF.